Listed below are T cell receptor beta chains from one sample, sequenced in a study of cytomegalovirus exposure and HLA in healthy donors. Sequenced by immunoSEQ multiplex PCR; TCRdb stores in-frame clones only, minus some. The sample shows roughly 120,000 clones, over 80% of them seen only once. Specimen: PBMCs. All receptors come from a man aged 50 to 59 in good health and CMV-seronegative. The CDR3 runs from the conserved cysteine through the conserved F or W. A D gene is named only where the DNA matches it firmly. Not all rows give a size; the values are once, few, many and, for expanded clones, a class.

clone_size j_call d_call v_call cdr3_aa cdr3_nt
- TRBJ2-5 - TRBV7-2 CASSLVSGDQETQYF TGTGCCAGCAGCTTAGTTTCAGGGGACCAAGAGACCCAGTACTTC
few TRBJ2-5 TRBD2 TRBV19 CASSPRLAGQETQYF TGTGCCAGTAGCCCCCGACTAGCGGGACAAGAGACCCAGTACTTC
once TRBJ1-4 - TRBV7-3 CASSSGGEKLFF TGTGCCAGCAGCTCGGGGGGTGAAAAACTGTTTTTT
- TRBJ2-7 - TRBV21-1 CASSNLKRELPGEQYF TGTGCCAGCAGCAATCTGAAGCGGGAATTACCGGGCGAGCAGTACTTC
once TRBJ2-7 TRBD1 TRBV28 CASTVVGTGAPYEQYF TGTGCCAGCACCGTGGTCGGGACAGGGGCTCCCTACGAGCAGTACTTC
- TRBJ2-5 - TRBV28 CASSLGGVQETQYF TGTGCCAGCAGTTTGGGCGGGGTCCAAGAGACCCAGTACTTC
- TRBJ1-5 - TRBV7-2 CASSLTPLENQPQHF TGTGCCAGCAGCTTAACCCCTCTGGAGAATCAGCCCCAGCATTTT
- TRBJ2-1 - TRBV29-1 CSVVSGQLLYNEQFF TGCAGCGTTGTTTCCGGACAGTTGCTATACAATGAGCAGTTCTTC
- TRBJ2-7 - TRBV7-9 CASSFGGSYEQYF TGTGCCAGCAGCTTCGGTGGCTCCTACGAGCAGTACTTC
- TRBJ1-5 - TRBV28 CASSSGNQPQHF TGTGCCAGCAGTTCAGGTAATCAGCCCCAGCATTTT
- TRBJ1-3 - TRBV7-6 CASSLGVDGAGNTIYF TGTGCCAGCAGCTTAGGGGTCGACGGAGCTGGAAACACCATATATTTT
- TRBJ2-1 - TRBV28 CASSYSYRAGSYNEQFF TGTGCCAGCAGCTACTCCTACCGCGCGGGATCGTACAATGAGCAGTTCTTC
- TRBJ1-4 - TRBV21-1 CASSKGGDEKLFF TGTGCCAGCAGCAAGGGGGGGGATGAAAAACTGTTTTTT
- TRBJ1-1 TRBD1 TRBV6-1 CASSEAGQGLNTEAFF TGTGCCAGCAGTGAAGCTGGACAGGGGTTGAACACTGAAGCTTTCTTT
- TRBJ2-4 - TRBV28 CASSLSLAKNIQYF TGTGCCAGCAGTTTGAGTTTAGCCAAAAACATTCAGTACTTC
- TRBJ2-1 TRBD2 TRBV5-4 CASSPPSGRLNEQFF TGTGCCAGCAGCCCCCCTAGCGGGAGACTGAATGAGCAGTTCTTC
few TRBJ1-4 - TRBV6-5 CASSRRGEDEKLFF TGTGCCAGCAGTCGGCGGGGGGAGGATGAAAAACTGTTTTTT
once TRBJ1-4 - TRBV29-1 CSVGPAANEKLFF TGCAGCGTTGGGCCTGCAGCTAATGAAAAACTGTTTTTT
few TRBJ2-3 TRBD1 TRBV7-6 CASSLTPSRDSGCYTQYF TGTGCCAGCAGCCTAACACCAAGCCGGGACAGCGGCTGCTATACGCAGTATTTT
- TRBJ1-1 - TRBV6-1 CASSDWGDTEAFF TGTGCCAGCAGTGATTGGGGCGACACTGAAGCTTTCTTT
- TRBJ2-5 - TRBV11-3 CASSPTGTVETQYF TGTGCCAGCAGCCCGACAGGAACGGTGGAGACCCAGTACTTC
- TRBJ2-2 - TRBV9 CASSLRPVSTGELFF TGTGCCAGCAGCCTGCGGCCCGTTTCCACCGGGGAGCTGTTTTTT
- TRBJ2-2 - TRBV9 CASSVRTGANTGELFF TGTGCCAGCAGCGTAAGGACCGGGGCGAACACCGGGGAGCTGTTTTTT
- TRBJ1-1 - TRBV30 CAWRRTEALF TGTGCCTGGAGGAGGACTGAAGCTCTCTTT
- TRBJ2-5 TRBD1 TRBV5-4 CASSLQGAFGETQYF TGTGCCAGCAGCTTACAGGGGGCTTTTGGAGAGACCCAGTACTTC
- TRBJ2-1 - TRBV7-6 CASSLSRASLPNEQFF TGTGCCAGCAGCTTAAGCAGGGCAAGCCTACCTAATGAGCAGTTCTTC
- TRBJ2-7 - TRBV28 CASSLITSGLNLYEQYF TGTGCCAGCAGTTTAATTACCAGCGGGCTAAACCTCTACGAGCAGTACTTC
- TRBJ1-6 TRBD1 TRBV9 CASSAFTGANSPLHF TGTGCCAGCAGCGCGTTCACAGGGGCTAATTCACCCCTCCACTTT
- TRBJ1-2 - TRBV6-5 CASSSSVSYGYTF TGTGCCAGCAGTTCATCCGTCAGCTATGGCTACACCTTC
- TRBJ2-7 - TRBV6-5 CASSYTGVPSYEQYF TGTGCCAGCAGTTACACAGGAGTGCCTTCCTACGAGCAGTACTTC
- TRBJ1-2 - TRBV5-1 CASSLGGDGYGYTF TGCGCCAGCAGCTTGGGCGGGGACGGTTATGGCTACACCTTC
- TRBJ1-1 - TRBV7-2 CASSFENLNTEAFF TGTGCCAGCAGCTTCGAGAACCTGAACACTGAAGCTTTCTTT
- TRBJ2-5 TRBD2 TRBV5-1 CASSLRTSLETQYF TGCGCCAGCAGCCTGAGGACTAGCCTGGAGACCCAGTACTTC
- TRBJ1-1 - TRBV5-6 CASSFIPGTEAFF TGTGCCAGCAGCTTCATCCCCGGGACTGAAGCTTTCTTT
- TRBJ2-7 TRBD1 TRBV28 CASSPGQGEQYF TGTGCCAGCAGCCCCGGACAGGGAGAGCAGTACTTC
- TRBJ2-3 TRBD2 TRBV11-3 CASSLTSGGDMDTQYF TGTGCCAGCAGCCTAACTAGCGGGGGGGATATGGATACGCAGTATTTT
- TRBJ2-7 - TRBV27 CASSLISSYEQYF TGTGCCAGCAGTTTAATTAGTAGCTACGAGCAGTACTTC
once TRBJ1-6 TRBD1 TRBV5-1 CASSLDRGPPLHF TGCGCCAGCAGCTTGGACAGGGGTCCACCCCTCCACTTT
- TRBJ2-7 - TRBV14 CASSQVSYEQYF TGTGCCAGCAGCCAAGTTAGCTACGAGCAGTACTTC
few TRBJ2-3 - TRBV20-1 CSASLSDTQYF TGCAGTGCTAGTCTCTCAGATACGCAGTATTTT
- TRBJ1-1 TRBD1 TRBV7-2 CASSLADRENTEAFF TGTGCCAGCAGCTTAGCGGACAGGGAGAACACTGAAGCTTTCTTT
- TRBJ1-2 - TRBV7-2 CASRLREAYGYTF TGTGCCAGCAGGTTACGGGAAGCCTATGGCTACACCTTC
- TRBJ2-7 - TRBV10-3 CAISPHGDSYEQYF TGTGCCATCAGCCCCCACGGGGACTCCTACGAGCAGTACTTC
- TRBJ2-5 - TRBV11-2 CASSLDLARETQYF TGTGCCAGCAGCTTAGATCTAGCGAGAGAGACCCAGTACTTC
- TRBJ2-7 - TRBV20-1 CSAVGGEQYF TGCAGTGCCGTAGGCGGCGAGCAGTACTTC
few TRBJ1-2 - TRBV15 CATSGRGGDLRGYTF TGTGCCACCAGCGGAAGAGGCGGTGATTTACGGGGCTACACCTTC
- TRBJ1-5 TRBD1 TRBV27 CASSDPDFSDREGRQPQHF TGTGCCAGCAGTGACCCCGATTTTTCTGACAGGGAAGGTCGGCAGCCCCAGCATTTT